The rows below give T cell receptor beta chains drawn from one sample of a study of T cells in Graves' hyperthyroidism and ophthalmopathy. TCRdb re-called the multiplex PCR reads with MiXCR, one entry per CDR3 protein. The table has around 520,000 distinct CDR3 sequences, roughly a quarter seen once. Sequences were obtained from blood. These receptors were taken from a woman between 25 and 40 years old with Graves' ophthalmopathy. CDR3s include the opening cysteine and the closing phenylalanine or tryptophan. D genes are given only for firm matches. Some rows mark clone size as missing; the rest say once, few, many or name a class of expanded clone.

d_call	v_call	clone_size	j_call	cdr3_aa	cdr3_nt
NA	TRBV4-3	few	TRBJ2-5	CASSQDPLQGTQYF	TGCGCCAGCAGCCAAGATCCCCTCCAAGGGACCCAGTACTTC
NA	TRBV20-1	once	TRBJ1-1	CSGAGGAGTEAFF	TGCAGTGGGGCGGGGGGCGCGGGAACTGAAGCTTTCTTT
NA	TRBV29-1	NA	TRBJ2-2	CSVERTVATGDLFF	TGCAGCGTTGAGCGGACAGTGGCAACCGGGGATCTGTTTTTT
TRBD2	TRBV7-2	many	TRBJ2-5	CASSLARTSGGVEETQYF	TGTGCCAGCAGCTTAGCGCGAACTAGCGGGGGGGTGGAGGAGACCCAGTACTTC
NA	TRBV25-1	many	TRBJ1-6	CASSSSGTSPLHF	TGTGCCAGCAGTAGTTCTGGGACCTCACCCCTCCACTTT
NA	TRBV20-1	NA	TRBJ1-1	CSARVLGRMNTEAFF	TGCAGTGCTAGAGTGCTGGGACGGATGAACACTGAAGCTTTCTTT
NA	TRBV19	once	TRBJ2-5	CASSATATETQYF	TGTGCCAGTAGTGCAACAGCCACGGAGACCCAGTACTTC
NA	TRBV2	many	TRBJ1-1	CASTRDLNTEAFF	TGTGCCTCTACTAGGGACTTGAACACTGAAGCTTTCTTT
TRBD1	TRBV11-2	NA	TRBJ1-2	CASSLTQGRYGYTF	TGTGCCAGCAGCCTGACACAGGGGAGGTACGGCTACACCTTC
TRBD2	TRBV6-2/TRBV6-3	many	TRBJ2-6	CASSYSRGGVAGANVLTF	TGTGCCAGCAGTTACTCGAGGGGAGGGGTCGCCGGGGCCAACGTCCTGACTTTC
NA	TRBV9	few	TRBJ1-1	CASSVGLTGRGTEAFF	TGTGCCAGCAGCGTAGGACTCACAGGGAGAGGCACTGAAGCTTTCTTT
NA	TRBV2	many	TRBJ2-2	CASSEAQTNTGELFF	TGTGCCAGCAGTGAAGCACAGACGAACACCGGGGAGCTGTTTTTT